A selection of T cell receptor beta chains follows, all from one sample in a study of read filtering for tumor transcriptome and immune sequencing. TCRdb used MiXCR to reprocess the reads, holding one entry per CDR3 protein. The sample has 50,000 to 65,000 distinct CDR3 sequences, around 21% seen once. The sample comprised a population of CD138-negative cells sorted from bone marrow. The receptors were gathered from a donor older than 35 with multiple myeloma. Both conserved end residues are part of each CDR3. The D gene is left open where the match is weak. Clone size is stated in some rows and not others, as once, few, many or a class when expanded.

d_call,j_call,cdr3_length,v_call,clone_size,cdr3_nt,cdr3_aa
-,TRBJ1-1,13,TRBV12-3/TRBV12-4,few,TGTGCCAGCTTTAGGGCGGGATTGAGTGAAGCTTTCTTT,CASFRAGLSEAFF
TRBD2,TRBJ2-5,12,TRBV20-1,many,TGCAGTGCAGCGGGGGCCCAAGAGACCCAGTACTTC,CSAAGAQETQYF
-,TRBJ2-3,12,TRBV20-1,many,TGCAGTGCTACCGGGAGTTCAGATACGCAGTATTTT,CSATGSSDTQYF
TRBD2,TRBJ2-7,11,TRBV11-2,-,TGTGCCAGCAGCCCGGGACTAGCAGTTACCTTC,CASSPGLAVTF
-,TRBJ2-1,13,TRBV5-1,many,TGCGCCAGTAGGCCTACTACGAGCTATGAGCAGTTCTTC,CASRPTTSYEQFF
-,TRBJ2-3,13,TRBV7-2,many,TGTGCCAGCAGCTTAAATTTTGGGGATACGCAGTATTTT,CASSLNFGDTQYF
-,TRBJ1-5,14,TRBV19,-,TGTGCCAGTAAGACTCCTGCCCCCAATCAGCCCCAGCATTTT,CASKTPAPNQPQHF
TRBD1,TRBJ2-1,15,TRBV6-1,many,TGTGCCACCTCAGCAGGACAGGGCTCCTACAATGAGCAGTTCTTC,CATSAGQGSYNEQFF
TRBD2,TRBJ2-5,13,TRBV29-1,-,TGCAGCGTTGGAACTAGCGGGAGTCAGACCCAGTACTTC,CSVGTSGSQTQYF
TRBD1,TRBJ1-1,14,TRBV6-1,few,TGTGCCAGCAGTCCTTCAGGGGGCAGGCGGGAAGCTTTCTTT,CASSPSGGRREAFF
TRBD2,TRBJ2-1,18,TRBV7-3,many,TGTGCCAGCAGTCCGCTACCGAAGAGGACTAGCGGGGACAATGAGCAGTTCTTC,CASSPLPKRTSGDNEQFF
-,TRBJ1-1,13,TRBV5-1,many,TGCGCCAGCGCCCGTCTGGGGGGCACTGAAGCTTTCTTT,CASARLGGTEAFF
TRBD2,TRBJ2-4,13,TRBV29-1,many,TGCAGCGTCCCTGGACTAGCGAAAAACATTCAGTACTTC,CSVPGLAKNIQYF
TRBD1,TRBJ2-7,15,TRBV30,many,TGTGCCTGGAATACTCGGGACAGGGTTTTCTACGAGCAGTACTTC,CAWNTRDRVFYEQYF
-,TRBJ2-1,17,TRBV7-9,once,TGTGCCAGCAGCTTAGCGGGTAGTAGCGGTCCCTACGGTGAGCAGTTCTTC,CASSLAGSSGPYGEQFF
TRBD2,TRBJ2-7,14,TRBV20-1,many,TGCAGTGCCATTACTAGCGGGAGGGTCTACGAGCAGTACTTC,CSAITSGRVYEQYF
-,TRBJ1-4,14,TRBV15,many,TGTGCCACCAGCAGTGGAATCGTTAATGAAAAACTGTTTTTT,CATSSGIVNEKLFF
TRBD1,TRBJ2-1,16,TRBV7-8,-,TGTGCCAGCAGCGCGTTACAGGGGGCTCTTAACAATGAGCAGTTCTTC,CASSALQGALNNEQFF
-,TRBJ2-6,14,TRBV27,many,TGTGCCAGCAGATCCTACTCTGGGGCCAACGTCCTGACTTTC,CASRSYSGANVLTF
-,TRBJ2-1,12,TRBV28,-,TGCGCCAGCAGTTTAGCCTGCAATGAGCAGTTCTTC,CASSLACNEQFF
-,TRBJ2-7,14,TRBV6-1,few,TGTGCCAGCAGTGAAGGTCCCAGGGGCTACGAGCAGTACTTC,CASSEGPRGYEQYF
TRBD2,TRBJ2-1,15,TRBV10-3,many,TGTGCCATCAGGGGGACTAGCGGGAGGGGAAATGAGCAGTTCTTC,CAIRGTSGRGNEQFF
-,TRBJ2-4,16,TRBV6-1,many,TGTGCCAGCAGCGAAGGAGGGATGCTAGCCAAAAACATTCAGTACTTC,CASSEGGMLAKNIQYF
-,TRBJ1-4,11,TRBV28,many,TGTGCCAGCAGACTACATGAAAAACTGTTTTTT,CASRLHEKLFF
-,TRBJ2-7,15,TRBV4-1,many,TGCGCCAGCAGCCAAGCCCCCTCGCGGGTCTACGAGCAGTACTTC,CASSQAPSRVYEQYF
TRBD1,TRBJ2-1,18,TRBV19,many,TGTGCCAGTACTCCCAGAGGGGACAGGGTCAGCAGATACAATGAGCAGTTCTTC,CASTPRGDRVSRYNEQFF
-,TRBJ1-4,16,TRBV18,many,TGTGCCAGCTCAGTCGACATCCCTGGGGCTAATGAAAAACTGTTTTTT,CASSVDIPGANEKLFF
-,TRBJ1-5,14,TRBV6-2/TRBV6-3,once,TGTGCCAGCAGTCCGGGTCTAGACAATCAGCCCCCGCATTTT,CASSPGLDNQPPHF
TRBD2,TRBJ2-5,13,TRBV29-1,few,TGCAGCGCTCGACTAGCGGGGAGAGAGACCCAGTACTTC,CSARLAGRETQYF
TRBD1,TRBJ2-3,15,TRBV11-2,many,TGTGCCAGCAGCTTAGGGACAGGGGGAACAGATACGCAGTATTTT,CASSLGTGGTDTQYF
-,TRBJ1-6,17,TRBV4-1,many,TGCGCCAGCAGCCAAATGGACACGAGCTCCTATAATTCACCCCTCCACTTT,CASSQMDTSSYNSPLHF
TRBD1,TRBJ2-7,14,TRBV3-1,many,TGTGCCAGCAGCCAAGACAGGGGGTGGTACGAGCAGTACTTC,CASSQDRGWYEQYF
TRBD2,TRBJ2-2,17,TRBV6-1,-,TGTGCCAGCAGTGAACTAGCGGGGGGGCCTATCACCGGGGAGCTGTTTTTT,CASSELAGGPITGELFF
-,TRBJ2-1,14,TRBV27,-,TGTGCCAGCATATCCTCGAGCTCCTACAATGAGCAGTTCTTC,CASISSSSYNEQFF
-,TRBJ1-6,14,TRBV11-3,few,TGTGCCAGCAGCTCCCGGGAGGTCAAATCACCCCTCCACTTT,CASSSREVKSPLHF
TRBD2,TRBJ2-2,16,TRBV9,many,TGTGCCAGCAGCGTCGCCCTAGCGGGAGGCACCGGGGAGCTGTTTTTT,CASSVALAGGTGELFF
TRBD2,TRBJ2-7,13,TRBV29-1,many,TGCAGCGGTCTAGCGGGAGCGTCCCACGAGCAGTACTTC,CSGLAGASHEQYF
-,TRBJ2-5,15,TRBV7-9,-,TGTGCCAGCAGCCCCTCTGGGGGGGCTATGGAGACCCAGTACTTC,CASSPSGGAMETQYF
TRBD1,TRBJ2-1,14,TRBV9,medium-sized,TGTGCCAGCAGCGTAGGGACAGGGTTAAATGAGCAGTTCTTC,CASSVGTGLNEQFF
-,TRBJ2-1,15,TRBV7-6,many,TGTGCCAGCAGCTTACTTGGGGGGCTTGGCAATGAGCAGTTCTTC,CASSLLGGLGNEQFF
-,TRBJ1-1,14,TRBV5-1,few,TGCGCCAGCAGCCCCCGTTTTCAGCCTTCGGAAGCTTTCTTT,CASSPRFQPSEAFF
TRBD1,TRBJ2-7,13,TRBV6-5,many,TGTGCCAGCGGCCGACAGGGACGCTACGAGCAGTACTTC,CASGRQGRYEQYF
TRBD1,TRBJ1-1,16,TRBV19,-,TGTGCCAGTGGAACCGGGACAGGGGGCCGGAACACTGAAGCTTTCTTT,CASGTGTGGRNTEAFF
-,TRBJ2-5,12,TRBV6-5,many,TGTGCCAGCAGCCTACAGGGTAGGACCCAGTACTTC,CASSLQGRTQYF
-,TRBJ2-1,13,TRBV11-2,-,TGTGCCATCAGCTCGGCACCACTGTTGGGGCAGTTCTTC,CAISSAPLLGQFF
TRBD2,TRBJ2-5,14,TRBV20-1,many,TGCAGTGCTATGGGGACTAGCGGCAAAGAGACCCAGTACTTC,CSAMGTSGKETQYF
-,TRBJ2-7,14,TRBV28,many,TGTGCCAGCAGTCTCACCGGGACGGCTTTCGAGCAGTACTTC,CASSLTGTAFEQYF
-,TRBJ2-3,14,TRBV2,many,TGTGCCAGCAGTGATTCTAGAGCGGCAGATACGCAGTATTTT,CASSDSRAADTQYF
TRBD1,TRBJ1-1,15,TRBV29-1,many,TGCAGCGCCCGACAGGGGGCTACTGTGAACACTGAAGCTTTCTTT,CSARQGATVNTEAFF
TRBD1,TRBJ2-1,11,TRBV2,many,TGTGCCAGCCCTGCACAGGGGGTGGGCTTCTTC,CASPAQGVGFF
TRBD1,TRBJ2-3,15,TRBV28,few,TGTGCCAGCAGTTTAGTGGGACAGGGGACAGATACGCAGTATTTT,CASSLVGQGTDTQYF
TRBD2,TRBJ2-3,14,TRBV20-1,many,TGCAGTGCTAGAGGGGCTAGCGGGGGCACTACGCAGTATTTT,CSARGASGGTTQYF
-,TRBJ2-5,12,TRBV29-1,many,TGCAGCGTTGGTCCATCAGATTCGACCCAGTACTTC,CSVGPSDSTQYF
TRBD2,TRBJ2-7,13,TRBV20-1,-,TGCAGTGCTAGAGGCGGGAGCGGATACGAGCAGTACTTC,CSARGGSGYEQYF
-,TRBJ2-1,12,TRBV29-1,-,TGCAGCGTTGGAGGGTGTTACAATGAACAGTTCTTC,CSVGGCYNEQFF
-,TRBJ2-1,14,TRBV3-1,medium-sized,TGTGCCAGCAGCCCTGAACTAGCAAACAATGAGCAGTTCTTC,CASSPELANNEQFF
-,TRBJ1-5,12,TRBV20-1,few,TGCAGTGCTGGGAGACAAAATCAGCCCCAGCATTTT,CSAGRQNQPQHF
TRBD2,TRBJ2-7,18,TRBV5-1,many,TGCGCCAGCAGCTTGGCTCCGAGGGTAGCGGGGATCGCCTACGAGCAGTACTTC,CASSLAPRVAGIAYEQYF
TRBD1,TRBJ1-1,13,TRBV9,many,TGTGCCAGCAGCGTAAAAACAGGGGGAGAAGCTTTCTTT,CASSVKTGGEAFF
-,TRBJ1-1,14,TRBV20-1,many,TGCAGTGCCAGCTTCCAGGGGCTTAACACTGAAGCTTTCTTT,CSASFQGLNTEAFF